This T cell receptor (beta chain) was captured in a study of T cells in Graves' hyperthyroidism and ophthalmopathy. The germline V gene has CDR1 KGHDR and CDR2 SFDVKD. V lost 2 bases and J lost 9; bases outside the gene matches: 3. This CDR3 is 14 amino acids long. Amplification of TCR beta CDR3 regions was performed using RNA transcripts as template. When the TCR CDR3 underwent first-round RT-PCR, the HTBI primer set was used. Each CDR3 protein gets one entry after TCRdb re-called the multiplex PCR reads with MiXCR. Counted here are around 300,000 distinct CDR3 sequences, roughly 22% occurring once; the ten biggest clones make up about 60%.

The specimen was blood. The receptor was derived from a man younger than 45 with Graves' ophthalmopathy. The gene calls are TRBV24-1 and TRBJ2-2; 9 bases fit TRBD1. The CDR3 loop is CATSDSGQGWELFF. The DNA of the CDR3 is TGTGCCACCAGTGATTCGGGACAGGGCTGGGAGCTGTTTTTT.